The 4 T cell receptor beta chains given below trace back to one sample, sequenced in a study of esophageal squamous cell carcinoma under preoperative chemotherapy. Described time point: after preoperative PTX-NDP chemotherapy. TCRdb processed the PCR reads anew with MiXCR; each CDR3 protein has one entry. Of about 18,000 distinct CDR3 sequences detected, about 45% appear once; the ten largest clones hold about 29%. The biological material was taken from a patient given preoperative chemotherapy. These receptors were obtained from a human donor with esophageal squamous cell carcinoma. The donor label of this sample is uncertain.

Notes on this clonotype: One end of the junction fails to match germline, which may point to a read error. The rearrangement uses TRBV27 and TRBJ2-3; D is uncertain. The germline V gene encodes CDR1 MNHEY and CDR2 SMNVEV (reference sequence). The CDR3 runs 15 residues. CDR3 DNA sequence: TGTGCCAGCAGTTTCAGAGCGAACTGCACAGATGAGCAGTACTTT. It codes for CASSFRANCTDEQYF.

By sample fraction, this clonotype is medium-sized. This sequence joins TRBV7-2 and TRBJ2-1; D is perhaps TRBD2 (5 bases). Deletions cut 1 base from V and 13 bases from J, with 17 bases between. Germline V gene data show CDR1 as SGHTA and CDR2 as FQGNSA. The CDR3 spans 14 residues. The chain's CDR3 is CASSLVDYQETQFF. As DNA, the CDR3 is TGTGCCAGCAGCTTAGTTGACTACCAAGAGACCCAGTTCTTC.

This chain uses TRBV7-9 with TRBJ2-5; the D call may be TRBD1 or TRBD2 (6 bases each). Germline CDR1 is SEHNR and CDR2 is FQNEAQ (reference sequence). The V and J ends lost 5 bases and 2 bases respectively, with 15 bases between them. This CDR3 has 15 amino acids. The CDR3 DNA is TGTGCCAGCAGCCCGCGGGACAACGGACAAGAGACCCAGTACTTC. Translation: CASSPRDNGQETQYF. Based on the CDR3 plus reference TRBV7-9 and TRBJ2-5, the full variable domain is DTGVSQNPRHKITKRGQNVTFRCDPISEHNRLYWYRQTLGQGPEFLTYFQNEAQLEKSRLLSDRFSAERPKGSFSTLEIQRTEQGDSAMYLCASSPRDNGQETQYFGPGTRLLVL.

This clonotype was detected only a few times. The CDR3 bases are TGTGCCAGCAGCCGACGGACTTTC. Its protein is CASSRRTF. The rearrangement links TRBV11-2 to TRBJ2-6; the D is unclear. This CDR3 is 8 amino acids long. The V end was cut by 5 bases, the J end by 18 bases, with 5 bases between. CDR1 and CDR2 from the germline V gene are SGHAT and FQNNGV.